The clone carrying this TCR beta chain came up many times. Its matching antigen is unknown. Time point meaning: newly diagnosed GD, antithyroid drugs for less than 3 months. With RNA extracted from PBMCs as input, the TCR library was made. This sample was taken from a study of regulatory T cells in long-lasting Graves disease. CDR3-region Arm-PCR and iRepertoire HTBI primers produced the TCR beta libraries. MiXCR, run by TCRdb on the multiplex PCR reads, gives a single entry per CDR3 protein. The sample lists 350,000 to 500,000 distinct CDR3 sequences, around 17% occurring once. General observations from the study: Those with persistent disease had in common more public clonotypes (2,741) than new patients (more than 900).

CDR1 is MNHEY, CDR2 SVGEGT, per germline. The CDR3 consists of 16 residues. The V and J ends lost 2 bases and 2 bases respectively, with 15 bases between them. Another study also made use of these data, one on T cells in Graves' hyperthyroidism and ophthalmopathy. That source adds: A 13 V-J signature model discriminated ophthalmopathy versus stable hyperthyroidism.

The clonotype was recovered from a woman in her twenties or thirties with Graves disease. The rearrangement joins TRBV6-2 or TRBV6-3 to TRBJ1-1; TRBD1 is a possible D gene (5 bases). The source was peripheral blood mononuclear cells (PBMCs), collected at new diagnosis, from a patient treated with antithyroid drugs. DNA of the CDR3: TGTGCCAGCAGTTACCCCGACTGGACAAGTAACACTGAAGCTTTCTTT. It yields the protein CASSYPDWTSNTEAFF.